The present T cell receptor beta chain was sequenced within a study of OX40 agonist ivuxolimab in advanced cancers. Study information: The study reported partial responses in three patients: one hepatocellular carcinoma, two cutaneous melanoma. Study outcomes and limitations: The specificity for antigen of the expanded peripheral T cells was not determined.

TCRdb's table, derived via immunoSEQ multiplex PCR, lists solely in-frame clones and lacks some. The sample gives 67,000 or so clones, roughly nine tenths of which show up once; approximately 1.1% is in the top ten. Remarks on this clone: What it recognizes is unknown.

Germline V gene data show CDR1 as SGHAT and CDR2 as FQNNGV. This CDR3 has 12 amino acids. V dropped 3 bases and J dropped 14; count of bases not matched to a gene: 7. The starting material was CD4+ or CD8+ T cells sorted from blood, obtained in a trial of the OX40 agonist ivuxolimab. This rearrangement joins TRBV11-2 to TRBJ2-3, with 8 bases lining up with TRBD2. This TCR derives from an adult with an advanced solid tumor such as melanoma, head and neck, liver or kidney cancer. This chain's CDR3 is CASSLSREGTYF. CDR3 sequence (DNA): TGTGCCAGCAGCTTGTCTCGGGAGGGCACGTATTTT.